This T cell receptor beta chain was recorded in a study of cytomegalovirus exposure and HLA in healthy donors. Whole-study results and caveats: There were around 160 TCR beta chains listed as cytomegalovirus-associated. In vitro data verified a few CMV-associated chains as specific for CMV antigens.

Profiling relied on immunoSEQ multiplex PCR, and the TCRdb table lists in-frame clones only, not all of them. The sample has around 120,000 clones, around 88% seen once. To note about this clone: Antigen specificity is unknown.

This sequence was found in a man younger than 30 in good health and CMV-seronegative. Specimen: PBMCs.

CDR3 region: CASSRDRGNYNEQFF. The CDR3 DNA reads as TGTGCCAGCAGCCGGGACAGGGGGAACTACAATGAGCAGTTCTTC. J is TRBJ2-1 and V is TRBV2; 11 bases fit TRBD1. Germline V lookup: CDR1 SNHLY, CDR2 FYNNEI. With V trimmed by 6 bases and J by 3 bases, 4 bases remained unmatched. The CDR3 has 15 residues.